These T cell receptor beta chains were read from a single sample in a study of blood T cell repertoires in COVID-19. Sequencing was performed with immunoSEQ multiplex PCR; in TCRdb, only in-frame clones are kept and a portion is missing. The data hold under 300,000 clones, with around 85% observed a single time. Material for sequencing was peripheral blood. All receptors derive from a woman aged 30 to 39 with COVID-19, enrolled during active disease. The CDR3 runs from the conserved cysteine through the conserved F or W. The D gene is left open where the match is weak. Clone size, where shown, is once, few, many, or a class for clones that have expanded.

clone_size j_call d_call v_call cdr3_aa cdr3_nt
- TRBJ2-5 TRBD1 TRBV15 CATSRVRTGGLETQYF TGTGCCACCAGCAGAGTCAGGACAGGGGGTTTAGAGACCCAGTACTTC
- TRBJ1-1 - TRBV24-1 CATSEEDRSATEAFF TGTGCCACCAGTGAGGAGGACAGAAGTGCCACTGAAGCTTTCTTT
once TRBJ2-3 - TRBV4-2 CASSQRDSFTDTQYF TGTGCCAGCAGCCAGAGGGACTCGTTCACAGATACGCAGTATTTT
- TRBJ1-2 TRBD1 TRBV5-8 CASSLDRGVYGYTF TGTGCCAGCAGCTTGGACAGGGGAGTATATGGCTACACCTTC
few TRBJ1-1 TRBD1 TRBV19 CASSPWTGELNTEAFF TGTGCCAGTAGTCCCTGGACAGGGGAGCTGAACACTGAAGCTTTCTTT
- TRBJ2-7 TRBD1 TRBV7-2 CASSSDRGRDEQYF TGTGCCAGCAGCTCCGACAGGGGTCGGGACGAGCAGTACTTC
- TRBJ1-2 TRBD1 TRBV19 CASSADRAYGYTF TGTGCCAGTAGCGCGGACAGGGCCTATGGCTACACCTTC
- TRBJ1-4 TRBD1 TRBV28 CASNKQGANEKLFF TGTGCCAGCAACAAACAGGGGGCTAATGAAAAACTGTTTTTT
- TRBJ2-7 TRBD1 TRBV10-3 CAISERTGILHEQYF TGTGCCATCAGTGAACGGACAGGGATTCTGCACGAGCAGTACTTC
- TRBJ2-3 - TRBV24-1 CATAGGTDTQYF TGTGCCACCGCAGGGGGGACAGATACGCAGTATTTT
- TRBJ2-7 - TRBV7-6 CASSYITSGGEQYF TGTGCCAGCAGCTACATAACTTCCGGGGGAGAGCAGTACTTC
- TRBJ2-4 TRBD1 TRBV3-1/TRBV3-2 CASSQDRTGTKNIQYF TGTGCCAGCAGCCAGGACAGGACGGGAACCAAAAACATTCAGTACTTC
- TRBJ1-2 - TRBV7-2 CASSLISAEGGYTF TGTGCCAGCAGCTTAATTTCGGCGGAGGGGGGCTACACCTTC
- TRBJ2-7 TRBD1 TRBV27 CASRNTGDSYEQYF TGTGCCAGCAGAAATACAGGGGATTCCTACGAGCAGTACTTC
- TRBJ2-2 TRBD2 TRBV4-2 CASSQGTSGRRAGELFF TGTGCCAGCAGCCAAGGGACTAGTGGTCGGCGTGCCGGGGAGCTGTTTTTT
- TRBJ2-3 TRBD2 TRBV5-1 CASSLLLAGASLDTQYF TGCGCCAGCAGCTTGCTACTAGCGGGGGCGTCCTTAGATACGCAGTATTTT
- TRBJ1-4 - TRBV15 CATSRDRGGNEKLFF TGTGCCACCAGCAGAGATAGGGGTGGTAATGAAAAACTGTTTTTT
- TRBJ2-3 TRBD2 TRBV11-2 CASSLGWRGGRQDTQYF TGTGCCAGCAGCTTAGGGTGGCGGGGGGGCCGTCAAGATACGCAGTATTTT
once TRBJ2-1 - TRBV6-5 CASSFTGIHYEQFF TGTGCCAGCAGTTTCACAGGGATTCACTATGAGCAGTTCTTC
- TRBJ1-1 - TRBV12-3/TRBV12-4 CASNTGITEAFF TGTGCCAGCAATACAGGGATCACTGAAGCTTTCTTT
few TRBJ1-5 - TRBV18 CASSLESRGQPQHF TGTGCCAGCTCACTCGAATCCAGGGGTCAGCCCCAGCATTTT
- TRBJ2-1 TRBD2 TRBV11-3 CASSLDAGGLGYNEQFF TGTGCCAGCAGCTTAGATGCGGGGGGCCTCGGGTACAATGAGCAGTTCTTC
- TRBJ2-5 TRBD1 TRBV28 CASSSFLTGKTQYF TGTGCCAGCAGTTCCTTCCTGACAGGGAAGACCCAGTACTTC
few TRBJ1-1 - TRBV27 CASSWSIAPTEAFF TGTGCCAGCAGCTGGTCCATAGCCCCCACTGAAGCTTTCTTT
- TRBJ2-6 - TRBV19 CASNLRSHSGANVLTF TGTGCCAGTAACCTGAGGAGCCACTCTGGGGCCAACGTCCTGACTTTC
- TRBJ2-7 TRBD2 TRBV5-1 CASSLGPGGEQYF TGCGCCAGCAGCTTGGGGCCGGGGGGCGAGCAGTACTTC
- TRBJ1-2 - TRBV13 CASSRGRHYGYTF TGTGCCAGCAGTCGGGGTCGGCACTATGGCTACACCTTC
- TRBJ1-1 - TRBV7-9 CASTFQGSTEAFF TGTGCCAGCACCTTCCAGGGGAGCACTGAAGCTTTCTTT
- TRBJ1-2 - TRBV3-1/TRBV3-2 CASSQFSGDGYTF TGTGCCAGCAGCCAATTTTCAGGGGATGGCTACACCTTC
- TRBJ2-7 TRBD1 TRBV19 CASSQRGLLYEQYF TGTGCCAGTAGTCAAAGGGGGCTGTTGTACGAGCAGTACTTC
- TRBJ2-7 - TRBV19 CASSIGSGINEQYF TGTGCCAGTAGTATTGGGTCGGGGATCAACGAGCAGTACTTC
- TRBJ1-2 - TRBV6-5 CASSRGQGNYGYTF TGTGCCAGCAGTCGCGGTCAGGGTAACTATGGCTACACCTTC
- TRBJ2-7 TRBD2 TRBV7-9 CASSLFTSGDEQYF TGTGCCAGCAGCTTATTTACTAGCGGTGACGAGCAGTACTTC
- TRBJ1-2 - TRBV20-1 CSAPDYGYTF TGCAGTGCTCCAGACTATGGCTACACCTTC